This T cell receptor (beta chain) was recovered during a study of neoadjuvant anti-PD-1 for oral cavity cancer. As to this clone: Its antigen remains unknown.

Study-level findings and limits: Each response group had just a few patients in TCR analyses.

Germline CDR1 and CDR2: MNHEY and SVGAGI. V was trimmed by 8 bases and J by 6 bases, leaving 11 bases between them. The CDR3 is made up of 11 amino acids. Profiling relied on immunoSEQ multiplex PCR, and the TCRdb table lists in-frame clones only, not all of them. There are roughly 15,000 clones in the sample; about 66% occur only once, and about 2.4% lies in the top ten. V and J are TRBV6-5 and TRBJ2-7; tentative D call: TRBD1 (5 bases). Sample: PBMCs, taken before nivolumab (anti-PD-1) treatment. The sequence was obtained from a person aged 35 to 85 with oral cavity squamous cell carcinoma. The CDR3 protein is CASQGSGEQYF. CDR3 DNA: TGTGCCAGCCAGGGATCGGGCGAGCAGTACTTC.